Each of the 5 T cell receptor beta chains below was sequenced from the same sample in a study of metastatic and nonmetastatic thyroid tumors (dated by TCRdb to between 2020 and 2021). No patient had received any treatment before thyroid surgery. Preparation of the library involved PCR. The sequencer was an Illumina HiSeq 4000. The public sequencing data were trimmed at Q25 with fastp and processed into clonotypes with MiXCR by TCRdb, which kept only in-frame beta chains. This sample has tens of thousands of clones in its table, and roughly 15% of those were observed once. Around 6.6% of the sample rests with the top ten. What was sequenced was blood. All receptors derive from a female donor with papillary thyroid cancer or a benign thyroid nodule (not recorded which). Some clones in this sample may be carry-over from other donors' samples.

The chain carries TRBV11-3 and TRBJ2-6; D is undetermined. Germline V gene data show CDR1 as SGHNT and CDR2 as YENEEA. V lost 2 bases and J lost 4, with 6 bases in between. The CDR3 runs to 14 residues. CDR3 sequence (DNA): TGTGCCAGCAGCTTAAACAAGGGGGCCAACGTCCTGACTTTC. It translates to CASSLNKGANVLTF.

The table lists this clone with a few counts. The chain joins TRBV10-3 to TRBJ2-1; D call uncertain. V lost 8 bases to trimming and J lost 11 bases, with 16 bases between them. The CDR3 consists of 12 residues. Germline V lookup: CDR1 ENHRY, CDR2 SYGVKD. The CDR3 sequence is CAIVTEWNKQFF. The CDR3 coding sequence is TGTGCCATCGTCACCGAGTGGAATAAGCAGTTCTTC.

Ten or more counts support this clone. The chain employs TRBV12-3 or TRBV12-4 and TRBJ1-5; 9 bases map to TRBD1. With 4 bases clipped from V and 6 bases from J, the junction kept 7 bases outside the gene matches. The CDR3 runs to 15 residues. For the CDR3, the DNA is TGTGCCAGCAGTTCATGGGACAGGGAGGGTCAGCCCCAGCATTTT. Amino acids: CASSSWDREGQPQHF.

This clone came up many times. The chain couples TRBV9 to TRBJ2-5, with 12 positions matching TRBD2. There are 16 residues in the CDR3. V trimming: 4 bases; J trimming: 9 bases; junction bases outside the gene matches: 13. Germline CDR1 is SGDLS and CDR2 is YYNGEE. The CDR3 spells CASSPGGLAGGGAQYF. The CDR3 DNA sequence: TGTGCCAGCAGCCCAGGAGGCCTAGCGGGAGGGGGGGCCCAGTACTTC.

Concerning this clone: Mismatch with germline at one junction end may stem from a read error. This rearrangement joins TRBV6-1 to TRBJ2-2; TRBD1 might be the D (6 bases). Germline V gene sequence: CDR1 MNHNS, CDR2 SASEGT. This CDR3 region has 12 residues. The CDR3 reads CTSRQAPGELFF. The CDR3 region has the DNA TGTACCAGCAGACAGGCTCCCGGGGAGCTGTTTTTT.